Listed here are 4 T cell receptor beta chains from one sample, sequenced in a study of T cells in Graves' hyperthyroidism and ophthalmopathy. Researchers amplified the TCR beta CDR3 regions from RNA transcripts. Carried out on the TCR CDR3, a first-round RT-PCR used the HTBI primer set. One entry per CDR3 protein, called by TCRdb with MiXCR from the multiplex PCR reads. The data show about 600,000 distinct CDR3 sequences, with 14% seen just once and 6.5% to 9% held by the top ten. The material sequenced was blood. The receptor set was obtained from a woman aged 18-29 years with Graves' ophthalmopathy.

Only a few counts were recorded for this clonotype. The V call is TRBV18, the J call TRBJ2-1, with 10 bases that match TRBD2. Germline V gives CDR1 KGHSH, CDR2 LQKENI. There are 17 residues in the CDR3. V trimming: 0 bases; J trimming: 11 bases; junction bases outside the gene matches: 13. CDR3 nucleotide sequence: TGTGCCAGCTCACCACCCAGTCTAAGCGGGGGGGCCTCCCAGCAGTTCTTC. As protein: CASSPPSLSGGASQQFF. The full variable domain, with the rest looked up from reference TRBV18 and TRBJ2-1, is NAGVMQNPRHLVRRRGQEARLRCSPMKGHSHVYWYRQLPEEGLKFMVYLQKENIIDESGMPKERFSAEFPKEGPSILRIQQVVRGDSAAYFCASSPPSLSGGASQQFFGPGTRLTVL.

The V gene is TRBV5-1, the J gene TRBJ2-1; 7 nucleotides line up with TRBD2. V lost 4 bases and J lost 7; bases outside the gene matches: 11. Germline lookup yields CDR1 SGHRS and CDR2 YFSETQ. The CDR3 spans 15 residues. CDR3 residues: CASSLDGTTTNEQFF. As DNA, the CDR3 is TGCGCCAGCAGCCTGGACGGGACTACCACTAATGAGCAGTTCTTC.

This clonotype was observed a few times. This chain links TRBV7-2 with TRBJ2-7; TRBD2 might be the D (5 bases). This CDR3 is 13 amino acids long. Trimming took 5 bases from V and 3 from J, leaving 11 bases between them. The germline V gene has CDR1 SGHTA and CDR2 FQGNSA. The CDR3 DNA sequence: TGTGCCAGCAGCACCCCACTAGACTACGAGCAGTACTTC. Protein product: CASSTPLDYEQYF. Variable domain in full (rest from reference TRBV7-2 and TRBJ2-7): GAGVSQSPSNKVTEKGKDVELRCDPISGHTALYWYRQSLGQGLEFLIYFQGNSAPDKSGLPSDRFSAERTGGSVSTLTIQRTQQEDSAVYLCASSTPLDYEQYFGPGTRLTVT.

V usage is TRBV19 and J usage is TRBJ2-7, with D maybe TRBD1 (6 bases). This CDR3 comprises 15 residues. Germline CDR1 LNHDA, CDR2 SQIVND (reference sequence). The ends were cut back, 3 bases at V and 4 bases at J, with 16 bases in the middle. The CDR3 sequence: CASSISGDGVYEQYF. The CDR3 DNA sequence: TGTGCCAGTAGTATTTCAGGGGATGGGGTGTACGAGCAGTACTTC.